Sequencing of this T cell receptor beta chain was carried out in a study of blood T cell repertoires in COVID-19. The table came from immunoSEQ multiplex PCR; TCRdb's copy has only in-frame clones and leaves some out. This table has around 190,000 clones, 88% appearing once. This CDR3 is 15 amino acids long. In germline, CDR1 is MRHNA, CDR2 SNTAGT. The V segment lost 6 bases and the J segment 5 bases; nucleotides outside the gene matches: 11. The J gene is TRBJ2-5, the V gene TRBV6-4; 8 nucleotides align to TRBD2. The clonotype comes from a woman aged 18-35 years who had recovered from COVID-19. The sample taken for sequencing was PBMCs or T cells enriched from blood (not recorded which). CDR3 region: CASSPGGGAAETQYF. The CDR3 nucleotides are TGTGCCAGCAGCCCGGGGGGGGGCGCAGCGGAGACCCAGTACTTC.